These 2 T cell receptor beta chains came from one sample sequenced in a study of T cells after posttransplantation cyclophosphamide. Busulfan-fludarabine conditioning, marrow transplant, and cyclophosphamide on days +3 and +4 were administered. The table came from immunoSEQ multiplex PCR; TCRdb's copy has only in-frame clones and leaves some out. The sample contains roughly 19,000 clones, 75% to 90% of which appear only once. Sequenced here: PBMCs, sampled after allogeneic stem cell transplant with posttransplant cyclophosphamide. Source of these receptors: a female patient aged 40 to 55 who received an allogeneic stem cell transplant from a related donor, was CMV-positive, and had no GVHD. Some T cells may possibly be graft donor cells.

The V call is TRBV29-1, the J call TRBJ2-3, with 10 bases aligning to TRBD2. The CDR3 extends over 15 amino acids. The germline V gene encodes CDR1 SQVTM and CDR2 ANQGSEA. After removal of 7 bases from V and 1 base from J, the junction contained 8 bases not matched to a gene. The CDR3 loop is CSARLGLAGTDTQYF. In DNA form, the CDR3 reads TGCAGCGCCCGCCTAGGACTAGCGGGCACAGATACGCAGTATTTT.

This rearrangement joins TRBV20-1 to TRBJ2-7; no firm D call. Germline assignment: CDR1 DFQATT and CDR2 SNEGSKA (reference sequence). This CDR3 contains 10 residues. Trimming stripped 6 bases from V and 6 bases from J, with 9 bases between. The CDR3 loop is CSAELGEQYF. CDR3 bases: TGCAGTGCAGAACTTGGCGAGCAGTACTTC.